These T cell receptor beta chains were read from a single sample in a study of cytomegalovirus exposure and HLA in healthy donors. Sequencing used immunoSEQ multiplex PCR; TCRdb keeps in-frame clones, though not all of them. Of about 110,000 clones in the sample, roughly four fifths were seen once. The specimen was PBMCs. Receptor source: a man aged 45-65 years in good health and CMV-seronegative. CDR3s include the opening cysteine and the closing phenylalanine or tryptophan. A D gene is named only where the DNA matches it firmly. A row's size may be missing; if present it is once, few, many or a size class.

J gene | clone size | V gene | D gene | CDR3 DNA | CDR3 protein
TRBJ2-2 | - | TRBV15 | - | TGTGCCACCAGAACGGGACTCCCGAACACCGGGGAGCTGTTTTTT | CATRTGLPNTGELFF
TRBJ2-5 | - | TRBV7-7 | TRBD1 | TGTGCTAGCAGCCCGAGACAGGGGGAGACCCAGTACTTC | CASSPRQGETQYF
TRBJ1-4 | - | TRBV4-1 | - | TGCGCCAGCAGCCAAGCGGGAGGTCGTGAAAAACTGTTTTTT | CASSQAGGREKLFF
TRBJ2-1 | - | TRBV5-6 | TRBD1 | TGTGCCAGCAGCAACGCCGGGACAGGGGGCCTATTAACCTACAATGAGCAGTTCTTC | CASSNAGTGGLLTYNEQFF
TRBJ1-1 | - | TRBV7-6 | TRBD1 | TGTGCCAGCAGTCCAATTCAGGGGGTGAACACTGAAGCTTTCTTT | CASSPIQGVNTEAFF
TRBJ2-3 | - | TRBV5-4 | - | TGTGCCAGCAGCTTGGGTAGCAAGGCTAGCACAGATACGCAGTATTTT | CASSLGSKASTDTQYF
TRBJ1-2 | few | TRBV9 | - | TGTGCCAGCAGCTCAAACAGGGCCTACTATGGCTACACCTTC | CASSSNRAYYGYTF
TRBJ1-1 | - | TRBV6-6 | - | TGTGCCAGCAGTTACCCGGGGGGGACTTTCGGACCTTTCTTT | CASSYPGGTFGPFF
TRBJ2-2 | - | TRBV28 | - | TGTGCCAGCAGCCCGCCCGGGGGGCCCACCGGGGAGCTGTTTTTT | CASSPPGGPTGELFF
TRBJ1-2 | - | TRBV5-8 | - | TGTGCCAGCAGCATAGGAGTCGGCGGCTACACCTTC | CASSIGVGGYTF
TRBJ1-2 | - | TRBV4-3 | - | TGCGCCAGCAGCCTGATCCGGACAGCTGGGGTCTACACCTTC | CASSLIRTAGVYTF
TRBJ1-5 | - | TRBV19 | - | TGTGCCAGTAGTTTGGCGGAGAGACAGCCCCAGCATTTT | CASSLAERQPQHF
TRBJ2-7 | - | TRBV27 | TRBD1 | TGTGCCAGCAGTTTATTACAGGGGACCTACGAGCAGTACTTC | CASSLLQGTYEQYF
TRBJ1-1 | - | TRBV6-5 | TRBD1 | TGTGCCAGCAGTTACAACTCAGGGGGTTACACTGAAGCTTTCTTT | CASSYNSGGYTEAFF
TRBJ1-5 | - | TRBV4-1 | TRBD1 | TGCGCCAGCGGGGGACAGGTGGATCAGCCCCAGCATTTT | CASGGQVDQPQHF
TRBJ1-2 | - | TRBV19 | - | TGTGCCAGTAGTATAGATACGAGGCGGAAGATCTATGGCTACACCTTC | CASSIDTRRKIYGYTF
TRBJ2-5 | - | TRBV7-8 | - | TGTGCCAGCAGCCGCGGCCAAAAAGAGACCCAGTACTTC | CASSRGQKETQYF
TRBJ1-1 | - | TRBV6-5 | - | TGTGCCAGCAGTTACCGAGAAGACACTGAAGCTTTCTTT | CASSYREDTEAFF
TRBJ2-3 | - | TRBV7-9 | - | TGTGCCAGCACCGAGCGGCGGACCCGAACAGCGCAATTAACAGATACGCAGTATTTT | CASTERRTRTAQLTDTQYF
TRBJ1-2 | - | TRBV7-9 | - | TGTGCCAGCAGCACCCTAAGTCCCGGCAGTGGCGGTGGCTACACCTTC | CASSTLSPGSGGGYTF
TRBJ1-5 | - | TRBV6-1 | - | TGTGCCAGCAGGGAGCAGCCGCTCGGCAATCAGCCCCAGCATTTT | CASREQPLGNQPQHF
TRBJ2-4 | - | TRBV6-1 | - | TGTGCCAGCAGTGAGAGGAGTTCGTCCTCCCTAGCCAAAAACATTCAGTACTTC | CASSERSSSSLAKNIQYF
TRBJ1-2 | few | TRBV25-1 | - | TGTGCCAGCAGTGAAAGGGGCCGCGCCGCCGGCTACACCTTC | CASSERGRAAGYTF
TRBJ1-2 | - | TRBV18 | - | TGTGCCAGCTCTCCCGGGATGCTTAACTATGGCTACACCTTC | CASSPGMLNYGYTF
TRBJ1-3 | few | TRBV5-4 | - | TGTGCCAGCAGCTTTAGACGGAGCTCTGGAAACACCATATATTTT | CASSFRRSSGNTIYF
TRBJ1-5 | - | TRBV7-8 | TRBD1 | TGTGCCAGCAGCCCCCGGGACAGGGGTACGTGGAATCAGCCCCAGCATTTT | CASSPRDRGTWNQPQHF
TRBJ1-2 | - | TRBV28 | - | TGTGCCAGCAGTTTTTTCCGGGGCTACACCTTC | CASSFFRGYTF
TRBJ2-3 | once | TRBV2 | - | TGTGCCAGCAAAGGGGAGGCTCTCCGAATCACAGATACGCAGTATTTT | CASKGEALRITDTQYF
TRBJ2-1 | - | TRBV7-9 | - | TGTGCCTGGATTGAGGGCTCCAACAATGAGCAGTTCTTC | CAWIEGSNNEQFF
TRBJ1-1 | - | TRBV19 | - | TGTGCCACCTACAGGGAAAGAAACACTGAAGCTTTCTTT | CATYRERNTEAFF
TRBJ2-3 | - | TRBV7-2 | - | TGTGCCAGCAGCTTAGGGCCAGATACGCAGTATTTT | CASSLGPDTQYF
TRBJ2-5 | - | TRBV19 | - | TGTGCCAGCTCCTTCCCGGGGGAGACCCAGTACTTC | CASSFPGETQYF
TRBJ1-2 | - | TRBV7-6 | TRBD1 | TGTGCCAGCAGCTCGTTTCCCAGGGGGAGAGGCTATGGCTACACCTTC | CASSSFPRGRGYGYTF
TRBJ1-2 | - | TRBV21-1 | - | TGTGCCAGCAGCAAAGTGCAGGGTGGCTACACCTTC | CASSKVQGGYTF
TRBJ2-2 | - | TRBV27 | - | TGTGCCAGCAGTTTATTCGGGGTTGGGACCGGGGAGCTGTTTTTT | CASSLFGVGTGELFF
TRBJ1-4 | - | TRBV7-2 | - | TGTGCCAGCAGCTTAGTCCCAGGAACCGATGAAAAACTGTTTTTT | CASSLVPGTDEKLFF
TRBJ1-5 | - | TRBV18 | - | TGTGCCAGCTCACCGGGGAGAAACAATCAGCCCCAGCATTTT | CASSPGRNNQPQHF
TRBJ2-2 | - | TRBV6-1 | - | TGTGCCAGCCGTGGTGACAATTACGGGGAGCTGTTTTTT | CASRGDNYGELFF
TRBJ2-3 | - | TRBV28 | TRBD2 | TGTGCCAGCAGTTTTCAGAGCGGGGGCACAGATACGCAGTATTTT | CASSFQSGGTDTQYF
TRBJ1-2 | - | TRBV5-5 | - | TGTGCCAGCAGCTTAATTGTCCCCGGGTATGGCTACACCTTC | CASSLIVPGYGYTF
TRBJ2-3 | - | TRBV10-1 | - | TGCGCCAGCAGTGGCAGACTAGGAGGAGCAGATACGCAGTATTTT | CASSGRLGGADTQYF
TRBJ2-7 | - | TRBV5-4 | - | TGTGCCAGCAGCTTTGCAGGGATGTACGAGCAGTACTTC | CASSFAGMYEQYF
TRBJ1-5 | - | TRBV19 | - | TGTGCCAGTAGTATGGGTAGGGGCGGCAATCAGCCCCAGCATTTT | CASSMGRGGNQPQHF